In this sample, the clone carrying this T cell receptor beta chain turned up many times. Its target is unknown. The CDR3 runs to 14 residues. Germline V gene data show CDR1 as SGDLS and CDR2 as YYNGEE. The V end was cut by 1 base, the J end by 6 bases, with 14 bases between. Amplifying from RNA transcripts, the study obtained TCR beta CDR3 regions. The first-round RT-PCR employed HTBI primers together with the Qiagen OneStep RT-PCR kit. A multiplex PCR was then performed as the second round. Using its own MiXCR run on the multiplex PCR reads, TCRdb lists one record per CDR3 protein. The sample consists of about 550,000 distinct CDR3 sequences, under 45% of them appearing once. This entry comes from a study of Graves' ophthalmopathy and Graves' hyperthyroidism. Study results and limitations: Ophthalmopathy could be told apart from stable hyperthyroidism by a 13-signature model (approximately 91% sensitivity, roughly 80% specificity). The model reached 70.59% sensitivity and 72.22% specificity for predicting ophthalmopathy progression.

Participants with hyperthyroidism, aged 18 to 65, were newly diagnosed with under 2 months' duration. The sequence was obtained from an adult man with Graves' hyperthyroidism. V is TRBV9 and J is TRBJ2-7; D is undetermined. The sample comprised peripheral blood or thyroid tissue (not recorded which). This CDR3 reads CASSVSSGPVEQYF. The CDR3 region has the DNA TGTGCCAGCAGCGTATCCTCGGGCCCCGTCGAGCAGTACTTC.